What follows are 25 T cell receptor beta chains derived from one specimen sequenced in a study of blood T cell repertoires in COVID-19. Sequencing was performed with immunoSEQ multiplex PCR; in TCRdb, only in-frame clones are kept and a portion is missing. The data contain around 270,000 clones, 84% of them singletons. The sample taken for sequencing was peripheral blood. These receptor sequences come from a woman in her thirties or forties who had recovered from COVID-19.

J is TRBJ2-7 and V is TRBV2, with D maybe TRBD2 (5 bases). The germline V gene has CDR1 SNHLY and CDR2 FYNNEI. The CDR3 is 13 amino acids. The V end lost 9 bases, the J end lost 2 bases, and 14 bases lay between the germline ends. CDR3 bases: TGTGCCAGTATCAGGACTCGAACCTACGAGCAGTACTTC. Its protein product is CASIRTRTYEQYF.

This clone was seen at least ten times. This rearrangement joins TRBV7-9 to TRBJ1-6; D gene unclear. The V end lost 4 bases, the J end lost 0 bases, and 7 bases lay between the germline ends. The CDR3 length is 15 residues. Germline V lookup: CDR1 SEHNR, CDR2 FQNEAQ (reference sequence). The CDR3 is CASSSGGSYNSPLHF. Here the CDR3 DNA reads TGTGCCAGCAGCTCGGGAGGCTCCTATAATTCACCCCTCCACTTT.

This clone was seen once. The chain links TRBV18 to TRBJ1-6, with a tentative D call TRBD1 (5 bases). Trimming took off 5 bases at V and 6 bases at J, with 20 bases between the two ends. Germline V gene lookup returns CDR1 KGHSH and CDR2 LQKENI. CDR3 length: 17 amino acids. The CDR3 nucleotides read TGTGCCAGCTCATGGAAAGAGGGACTTTGGGGTAATTCACCCCTCCACTTT. It encodes CASSWKEGLWGNSPLHF.

The chain links TRBV7-2 to TRBJ2-2; D is unclear. Deletions cut 5 bases from V and 4 bases from J, with 20 bases between. CDR1 SGHTA and CDR2 FQGNSA come from the germline V gene. This CDR3 comprises 17 residues. CDR3 amino acids: CASSQDSSRPFTGELFF. CDR3 coding DNA: TGTGCCAGCAGCCAAGACTCCTCTAGGCCTTTCACCGGGGAGCTGTTTTTT. The variable domain in full, completed from reference TRBV7-2 and TRBJ2-2, reads GAGVSQSPSNKVTEKGKDVELRCDPISGHTALYWYRQSLGQGLEFLIYFQGNSAPDKSGLPSDRFSAERTGGSVSTLTIQRTQQEDSAVYLCASSQDSSRPFTGELFFGEGSRLTVL.

This clone was detected only once. The chain couples TRBV4-1 to TRBJ1-3; possible D gene TRBD1, 5 bases. Germline CDR1 MGHRA, CDR2 YSYEKL. Trimming shortened V by 0 bases and J by 2 bases, and 11 bases separated the two germline ends. The length of the CDR3 is 16 residues. This CDR3 is CASSQDWIGAGNTIYF. CDR3 bases: TGCGCCAGCAGCCAAGATTGGATAGGGGCTGGAAACACCATATATTTT.

This clone has just a few counts. The chain couples TRBV28 to TRBJ1-5; D is undetermined. CDR1 is MDHEN and CDR2 is SYDVKM in the germline V gene. This CDR3 has 16 amino acids. The germline V and J ends were trimmed by 6 bases and 7 bases, with 22 bases remaining between them. For the CDR3, the DNA is TGTGCCAGCAGCCTAACTTCCGGACCAACGGGGCAGCCCCAGCATTTT. Residues: CASSLTSGPTGQPQHF.

This clone was counted a few times. V is TRBV9 and J is TRBJ1-1; TRBD1 aligns across 9 bases. This CDR3 is built from 15 residues. The germline V gene has CDR1 SGDLS and CDR2 YYNGEE. The V and J ends lost 2 bases and 5 bases, in that order; junction bases with no gene match: 7. CDR3 region: CASSVEGTGRTEAFF. CDR3 in DNA: TGTGCCAGCAGCGTGGAGGGGACAGGGAGGACTGAAGCTTTCTTT.

The rearrangement links TRBV15 to TRBJ2-2, with 9 bases fitting TRBD1. J lost 7 bases, V lost 11 bases, and 14 bases had no gene match. The CDR3 runs to 15 residues. Germline CDR1 reads LNHNV; CDR2 reads YYDKDF (reference sequence). CDR3 nucleotides: TGTGCCGCTACGAACCGGGACAGGGAGGTCGGGGAGCTGTTTTTT. Its protein product is CAATNRDREVGELFF. Combining the CDR3 with reference TRBV15 and TRBJ2-2 gives the whole variable domain DAMVIQNPRYQVTQFGKPVTLSCSQTLNHNVMYWYQQKSSQAPKLLFHYYDKDFNNEADTPDNFQSRRPNTSFCFLDIRSPGLGDTAMYLCAATNRDREVGELFFGEGSRLTVL.

This clone appeared a single time. The V call is TRBV5-1, the J call TRBJ1-1; D perhaps matches TRBD1 (5 bases). Germline V gene sequence: CDR1 SGHRS, CDR2 YFSETQ. This CDR3 has 14 amino acids. V was clipped by 1 base and J by 3 bases, with 10 bases between them. DNA for the CDR3: TGCGCCAGCAGCTTGTCAGGGTTGGACACTGAAGCTTTCTTT. Its translation: CASSLSGLDTEAFF.

This chain uses TRBV3-1 (or the pseudogene TRBV3-2) with TRBJ1-2, with D uncertain. V lost 1 base, J lost 1 base, and 13 bases lay in between. CDR1 is LGHDT, CDR2 YNNKEL, per germline (reference sequence). The CDR3 extends over 16 amino acids. CDR3 coding DNA: TGTGCCAGCAGCCAAGTGCAGATCGGAGGTAACTATGGCTACACCTTC. It yields the protein CASSQVQIGGNYGYTF.

This chain uses TRBV7-2 with TRBJ2-7, with TRBD2 matching over 7 bases. V dropped 6 bases and J dropped 2; count of bases not matched to a gene: 13. Per germline, CDR1 SGHTA and CDR2 FQGNSA. The CDR3 is 16 amino acids. The CDR3: CASRDVVVAGAYEQYF. The CDR3 DNA is TGTGCCAGCAGGGACGTGGTGGTGGCGGGGGCCTACGAGCAGTACTTC.

The CDR3 bases are TGTGCCAGCAGGAAGCGGCAAGAGCAGTTCTTC. Protein product: CASRKRQEQFF. The V call is TRBV28, the J call TRBJ2-1; a weak D match, TRBD2 (5 bases). Trimming removed 6 bases from V and 10 bases from J, with 10 bases in between. Per the germline V gene, CDR1 is MDHEN and CDR2 is SYDVKM. This CDR3 has 11 residues.

The chain is built from TRBV11-2 and TRBJ2-3; 7 bases align to TRBD1. CDR1 SGHAT and CDR2 FQNNGV come from the germline V gene. The CDR3 spans 17 residues. Losses at the gene ends were 5 bases for V and 2 bases for J; bases not matched to a gene: 13. The CDR3: CASSQGRGTEFTDTQYF. CDR3 DNA sequence: TGTGCCAGCAGCCAGGGGCGTGGGACAGAGTTCACAGATACGCAGTATTTT.

This rearrangement joins TRBV28 to TRBJ2-5; a weak D match, TRBD1 (6 bases). CDR3 length: 15 amino acids. Deletions cut 4 bases from V and 1 base from J, with 13 bases between. The germline V gene encodes CDR1 MDHEN and CDR2 SYDVKM. As DNA, the CDR3 is TGTGCCAGCAGTTCCCCCGGGACATCCCAAGAGACCCAGTACTTC. Translation: CASSSPGTSQETQYF.

This sequence joins TRBV7-9 and TRBJ1-5, with D possibly being TRBD1 (5 bases). Germline V gene lookup returns CDR1 SEHNR and CDR2 FQNEAQ (reference sequence). With 5 bases removed from V and 0 bases from J, the gap between germline ends came to 11 bases. This CDR3 has 15 amino acids. DNA for the CDR3: TGTGCCAGCAGCAGGAAAGGGGATAGCAATCAGCCCCAGCATTTT. This gives the protein CASSRKGDSNQPQHF.

This chain links TRBV24-1 with TRBJ2-5, with a weak D call TRBD2 (6 bases). With 5 bases removed from V and 5 bases from J, the gap between germline ends came to 14 bases. The CDR3 covers 14 residues. CDR1 and CDR2 (germline): KGHDR, SFDVKD. Here the CDR3 reads CATSARDWAETQYF. DNA for the CDR3: TGTGCCACCAGTGCCCGGGACTGGGCGGAGACCCAGTACTTC.

The chain has TRBV19 and TRBJ2-1, with TRBD2 matching 11 bases. Germline-derived CDR1 and CDR2 are LNHDA and SQIVND (reference sequence). Trimming removed 6 bases from V and 5 bases from J; junction bases left unmatched: 6. There are 15 residues in the CDR3. Here the CDR3 DNA reads TGTGCCAGTAGGGAACTAGCGGGGGTAAACAATGAGCAGTTCTTC. Residues: CASRELAGVNNEQFF.

The V call is TRBV5-4, the J call TRBJ2-1, with TRBD1 matching over 7 bases. Germline loops: CDR1 SGHNT, CDR2 YYREEE (reference sequence). CDR3 length equals 16 residues. V shed 4 bases and J 1 base; nucleotides not matched to a gene: 8. The CDR3 sequence: CASSQGQGVSYNEQFF. As DNA, the CDR3 is TGTGCCAGCAGCCAAGGGCAGGGGGTATCCTACAATGAGCAGTTCTTC.

The gene calls are TRBV5-7 and TRBJ2-3; 8 bases line up with TRBD2. TRBV5-7 is designated an ORF whose function remains uncertain. J gave up 3 bases and V 1 base, and 4 bases lay outside the gene matches. The CDR3 is 15 residues long. CDR3 in amino acids: CASSLLGGGTDTQYF. The CDR3 DNA reads as TGTGCCAGCAGCTTGTTGGGCGGGGGGACAGATACGCAGTATTTT.

CDR3 loop: CASSQGQGNIQYF. CDR3 DNA: TGTGCCAGCAGCCAGGGACAGGGGAACATTCAGTACTTC. The genes are TRBV16 and TRBJ2-4; TRBD1 aligns across 10 bases. This CDR3 comprises 13 residues. The V gene's germline CDR1 is KGHSY and CDR2 FQNENV. The V and J ends lost 3 bases and 7 bases, in that order; junction bases with no gene match: 0.

The sample holds a few counts of this clone. J is TRBJ1-6 and V is TRBV28; TRBD1 might be the D (5 bases). Trimming removed 11 bases at V and 7 bases at J, with 15 bases between. The CDR3 totals 13 residues. Germline V gene lookup returns CDR1 MDHEN and CDR2 SYDVKM. For the CDR3, the DNA is TGTGCCGAACAAGCAGGGCTGAATTCACCCCTCCACTTT. Its protein is CAEQAGLNSPLHF.

CDR3 in DNA: TGTGCCAGCAGCCAAGATCTAGCTGACACTGAAGCTTTCTTT. This translates into CASSQDLADTEAFF. This sequence joins TRBV14 and TRBJ1-1; D is ambiguous. Trimming removed 0 bases at V and 3 bases at J, with 8 bases between. CDR1 and CDR2 (germline): SGHDN, FVKESK. The CDR3 extends over 14 amino acids.

This chain's CDR3 is CASKRAGADTQYF. CDR3 DNA sequence: TGTGCCTCAAAACGGGCGGGTGCAGATACGCAGTATTTT. V gene TRBV12-3 or TRBV12-4 combines with J gene TRBJ2-3, with D tentatively TRBD2 (5 bases). Trimming left V 11 bases short and J 4 bases short, with 16 bases between. The CDR3 has 13 residues.

With regard to this clone: The germline gene is not matched at one end of the junction; a read error may be the cause. This sequence joins TRBV7-9 and TRBJ2-7; no firm D call. This CDR3 is built from 11 residues. Germline CDR1 and CDR2: SEHNR and FQNEAQ (reference sequence). CDR3 nucleotides: TGTGCCAGCGGCTTCGGGTACGAGCAGTACTTC. Translation: CASGFGYEQYF.

The V call is TRBV5-6, the J call TRBJ2-1, with D possibly TRBD1 on 5 matching bases. The germline V and J ends were trimmed by 4 bases and 4 bases, with 18 bases remaining between them. CDR1 and CDR2 from the germline V gene are SGHDT and YYEEEE. This CDR3 has 16 amino acids. As DNA, the CDR3 is TGTGCCAGCAGCCTTGGTGAGGAGACAGTTTACAATGAGCAGTTCTTC. This encodes CASSLGEETVYNEQFF.